The 28 T cell receptor beta chains below were found in one sample sequenced in a study of T cell responses to AZD1222 COVID-19 vaccine. Profiled with immunoSEQ multiplex PCR; TCRdb holds only in-frame clones, not every one. The sample has under 85,000 clones; over 75% are singletons. The source material was peripheral blood, sampled 28 days after the second AZD1222 dose. The source is an adult who received the AZD1222 COVID-19 vaccine.

V gene TRBV9 combines with J gene TRBJ2-1, with a possible D match to TRBD2 (5 bases). Germline CDR1 is SGDLS and CDR2 is YYNGEE. The V end was cut by 6 bases, the J end by 10 bases, with 20 bases between. The CDR3 has 14 residues. The CDR3 region has the DNA TGTGCCAGCACTCTAACGGACTCCTTTGGGGAGCAGTTCTTC. Protein: CASTLTDSFGEQFF.

The chain uses TRBV29-1 and TRBJ1-3; D perhaps matches TRBD1 (5 bases). Trimming removed 6 bases from V and 6 bases from J, with 24 bases in between. Germline values: CDR1 SQVTM, CDR2 ANQGSEA. This CDR3 contains 16 residues. The CDR3 spells CSVLTTLGHLENTIYF. DNA of the CDR3: TGCAGCGTCCTCACCACCCTGGGGCATCTCGAAAACACCATATATTTT.

The V gene is TRBV7-8, the J gene TRBJ2-3; the match to TRBD2 covers 7 bases. V was clipped by 5 bases and J by 5 bases; unmatched bases: 10. Per germline, CDR1 SGHVS and CDR2 FQNEAQ. The CDR3 spans 15 residues. The CDR3 coding sequence is TGTGCCAGCAGCCTGGGGGGGTTCCGGGGAGATACGCAGTATTTT. As protein: CASSLGGFRGDTQYF.

The chain uses TRBV11-3 and TRBJ1-1; possible D gene TRBD1, 5 bases. V was clipped by 7 bases and J by 2 bases, with 14 bases between them. The CDR3 length is 14 residues. The V gene's germline CDR1 is SGHNT and CDR2 YENEEA. The CDR3 here is CASTFAGLNTEAFF. The CDR3 DNA reads as TGTGCCAGCACCTTCGCGGGACTTAACACTGAAGCTTTCTTT.

The rearrangement uses TRBV29-1 and TRBJ2-1; a possible D gene is TRBD2 (6 bases). Trimming removed 0 bases from V and 6 bases from J, with 15 bases in between. The V gene's germline CDR1 is SQVTM and CDR2 ANQGSEA. The CDR3 contains 15 residues. Here the CDR3 reads CSVEDPAGGRNEQFF. CDR3 nucleotide sequence: TGCAGCGTTGAAGATCCGGCCGGGGGTCGCAATGAGCAGTTCTTC.

The chain is built from TRBV27 and TRBJ1-2; D is uncertain. CDR1 and CDR2 from the germline V gene are MNHEY and SMNVEV (reference sequence). Trimming took 6 bases from V and 6 from J, leaving 14 bases between them. This CDR3 is built from 13 residues. The CDR3 is CASRSDGRDGYTF. The CDR3 bases are TGTGCCAGCAGGAGCGACGGTCGGGATGGCTACACCTTC.

The chain uses TRBV7-3 and TRBJ2-2, with D tentatively TRBD2 (7 bases). The CDR3 is made up of 15 amino acids. Germline V gives CDR1 SGHTA, CDR2 FQGTGA. V was cut by 6 bases and J by 0 bases, with 11 bases left in between. This CDR3 reads CASRSGGPNTGELFF. CDR3 nucleotides: TGTGCCAGCAGGTCGGGGGGCCCGAACACCGGGGAGCTGTTTTTT.

This chain links TRBV11-3 with TRBJ1-1; D gene ambiguous. V was cut by 6 bases and J by 3 bases, with 8 bases left in between. This CDR3 spans 12 amino acids. CDR1 is SGHNT and CDR2 is YENEEA in the germline V gene. The CDR3 here is CASSLQDTEAFF. CDR3 sequence (DNA): TGTGCCAGCAGTTTGCAGGACACTGAAGCTTTCTTT.

The V gene is TRBV4-2, the J gene TRBJ2-1, with a tentative D call TRBD2 (6 bases). The CDR3 covers 17 residues. The V end lost 0 bases, the J end lost 0 bases, and 12 bases lay between the germline ends. In germline, CDR1 is LGHNA, CDR2 YNFKEQ. The CDR3 DNA reads TGTGCCAGCAGCCAAGATGGGGAGGCCTCCTCCTACAATGAGCAGTTCTTC. This gives the protein CASSQDGEASSYNEQFF.

The chain couples TRBV12-5 to TRBJ1-1, with a possible D match to TRBD1 (6 bases). Germline values: CDR1 LGHNT, CDR2 FRNRAP. With 8 bases removed from V and 1 base from J, the gap between germline ends came to 11 bases. The CDR3 has 13 amino acids. DNA for the CDR3: TGTGCTAGTTCTAAACAGGGGAACACTGAAGCTTTCTTT. This sequence encodes CASSKQGNTEAFF.

The V call is TRBV27, the J call TRBJ1-5; possible D gene TRBD1, 6 bases. The CDR3 spans 16 residues. V was clipped by 5 bases and J by 2 bases, with 16 bases between them. Germline V gene data show CDR1 as MNHEY and CDR2 as SMNVEV (reference sequence). This CDR3 is CASSPLGGGGNQPQHF. Here the CDR3 DNA reads TGTGCCAGCAGTCCACTCGGGGGGGGCGGCAATCAGCCCCAGCATTTT.

This clone was seen just once. The gene calls are TRBV5-4 and TRBJ2-7; 9 positions match TRBD1. The germline CDR1 and CDR2 sequences are SGHNT and YYREEE (reference sequence). The J segment lost 4 bases and the V segment lost 2 bases, leaving 4 bases of the junction unmatched. The CDR3 contains 14 residues. The chain's CDR3 is CASSLGTGRYEQYF. The DNA of the CDR3 is TGTGCCAGCAGCTTAGGGACAGGGAGATACGAGCAGTACTTC.

V and J are TRBV7-9 and TRBJ2-5; TRBD1 is a possible D gene (6 bases). The ends were cut back, 4 bases at V and 5 bases at J, with 14 bases in the middle. The CDR3 has 14 amino acids. Germline values: CDR1 SEHNR, CDR2 FQNEAQ (reference sequence). CDR3 residues: CASSSSRQGETQYF. CDR3 DNA: TGTGCCAGCAGCTCCTCCCGGCAGGGGGAGACCCAGTACTTC.

This clone was picked up one time. This chain links TRBV27 with TRBJ1-1; 9 bases fit TRBD1. The germline gives CDR1 MNHEY, CDR2 SMNVEV (reference sequence). The CDR3 has 15 residues. The V gene end was trimmed by 5 bases and the J gene end by 5 bases; junction bases not matched to a gene: 9. This chain's CDR3 is CASSGPGTGRTEAFF. CDR3 DNA sequence: TGTGCCAGCAGTGGACCCGGGACAGGGCGGACTGAAGCTTTCTTT.

J is TRBJ1-1 and V is TRBV7-3; D is possibly TRBD1 (6 bases). The CDR3 is 16 residues long. With 1 base removed from V and 3 bases from J, the gap between germline ends came to 15 bases. CDR1 SGHTA and CDR2 FQGTGA come from the germline V gene. This chain's CDR3 is CASSLNRAGRDTEAFF. The CDR3 DNA reads as TGTGCCAGCAGCTTAAACAGGGCAGGTCGGGACACTGAAGCTTTCTTT.

This rearrangement joins TRBV12-3 or TRBV12-4 to TRBJ1-2; D call uncertain. The CDR3 loop spans 12 amino acids. V was pared by 3 bases and J by 8 bases, with 10 bases between. The CDR3 reads CASSFSGAGYTF. CDR3 in DNA: TGTGCCAGCAGTTTCAGTGGCGCCGGCTACACCTTC.

V gene TRBV7-8 combines with J gene TRBJ2-3; D is undetermined. Trimming took 5 bases from V and 6 from J, leaving 12 bases between them. The CDR3 covers 13 residues. From germline, CDR1 is SGHVS and CDR2 FQNEAQ. The CDR3 sequence is CASSLLLEDTQYF. Here the CDR3 DNA reads TGTGCCAGCAGCCTCCTATTGGAGGATACGCAGTATTTT.

The chain has TRBV30 and TRBJ1-2; D gene unclear. The CDR3 sequence is 16 residues long. Germline loops: CDR1 GTSNPN, CDR2 SVGIG (reference sequence). V lost 5 bases, J lost 4 bases, and 23 bases lay in between. CDR3 coding DNA: TGTGCCTGGTCAGGCCGTGAAGACCCAGGTATCTATGGCTACACCTTC. Residues: CAWSGREDPGIYGYTF.

The chain carries TRBV4-1 and TRBJ1-4, with a weak D call TRBD1 (6 bases). Germline CDR1 MGHRA, CDR2 YSYEKL. The CDR3 spans 12 residues. V was trimmed by 4 bases and J by 11 bases, leaving 11 bases between them. CDR3 sequence: CASSPLGAKLFF. The CDR3 DNA reads as TGCGCCAGCAGCCCCCTGGGGGCTAAACTGTTTTTT.

The chain joins TRBV5-1 to TRBJ2-7; the match to TRBD1 covers 8 bases. The germline V gene has CDR1 SGHRS and CDR2 YFSETQ. The CDR3 runs 14 residues. V shed 3 bases and J 3 bases; nucleotides not matched to a gene: 5. The CDR3 DNA reads as TGCGCCAGCAGCTCCGGACAGGGAGGCTACGAGCAGTACTTC. It is translated as CASSSGQGGYEQYF.

This rearrangement joins TRBV10-3 to TRBJ1-6; TRBD1 is a possible D gene (6 bases). Trimming took 3 bases from V and 6 from J, leaving 12 bases between them. The CDR3 spans 15 residues. Per germline, CDR1 ENHRY and CDR2 SYGVKD. The CDR3 sequence: CAISDGQGLNSPLHF. CDR3 coding DNA: TGTGCCATCAGTGATGGGCAGGGGCTTAATTCACCCCTCCACTTT.

The V call is TRBV5-1, the J call TRBJ2-2, with 15 bases identical to TRBD2. This CDR3 region has 18 residues. J lost 5 bases, V lost 3 bases, and 8 bases had no gene match. Per the germline V gene, CDR1 is SGHRS and CDR2 is YFSETQ. The CDR3 loop reads CASSSGLAGGPITGELFF. CDR3 coding DNA: TGCGCCAGCAGCTCCGGACTAGCGGGAGGGCCAATAACCGGGGAGCTGTTTTTT.

This chain joins TRBV5-1 and TRBJ2-3; no clear D gene. The germline V and J ends were trimmed by 0 bases and 6 bases, with 11 bases remaining between them. The CDR3 has 14 amino acids. Germline CDR1 is SGHRS and CDR2 is YFSETQ. In DNA form, the CDR3 reads TGCGCCAGCAGCTTGGAACCAGGTTGGGATACGCAGTATTTT. It is translated as CASSLEPGWDTQYF.

The CDR3 DNA sequence: TGCGCCAGCAGCTTGGGTAGGCGGGCTAACACAGATACGCAGTATTTT. Amino acids: CASSLGRRANTDTQYF. This sequence joins TRBV5-1 and TRBJ2-3; D perhaps matches TRBD2 (5 bases). Trimming left V 0 bases short and J 2 bases short, with 13 bases between. Germline V CDR1 and CDR2: SGHRS, YFSETQ. This CDR3 contains 16 residues.

The gene calls are TRBV10-1 and TRBJ1-5; D may be TRBD1 (6 bases). The CDR3 sequence is 15 residues long. Germline V gene sequence: CDR1 WNHNN, CDR2 SYGVQD (reference sequence). V lost 9 bases, J lost 0 bases, and 15 bases lay in between. DNA for the CDR3: TGCGCCAGGAGGGACACCAATTATAGCAATCAGCCCCAGCATTTT. The encoded protein is CARRDTNYSNQPQHF.

J is TRBJ1-5 and V is TRBV5-1; D is ambiguous. The V end lost 7 bases, the J end lost 5 bases, and 13 bases lay between the germline ends. The germline V gene has CDR1 SGHRS and CDR2 YFSETQ. The CDR3 covers 13 residues. This CDR3 is CASGAGPDQPQHF. The CDR3, as DNA: TGCGCCAGCGGTGCGGGTCCAGATCAGCCCCAGCATTTT. Full variable domain (missing parts from reference TRBV5-1 and TRBJ1-5): KAGVTQTPRYLIKTRGQQVTLSCSPISGHRSVSWYQQTPGQGLQFLFEYFSETQRNKGNFPGRFSGRQFSNSRSEMNVSTLELGDSALYLCASGAGPDQPQHFGDGTRLSIL.

The chain is built from TRBV18 and TRBJ1-2; D gene uncertain. CDR1 and CDR2 (germline): KGHSH, LQKENI. Trimming pared 3 bases from V and 3 bases from J, leaving 8 bases between. The CDR3 is 13 amino acids. CDR3 protein: CASSPGGYYGYTF. As DNA, the CDR3 is TGTGCCAGCTCACCGGGAGGTTACTATGGCTACACCTTC. The full variable domain, its missing parts supplied by reference TRBV18 and TRBJ1-2, is NAGVMQNPRHLVRRRGQEARLRCSPMKGHSHVYWYRQLPEEGLKFMVYLQKENIIDESGMPKERFSAEFPKEGPSILRIQQVVRGDSAAYFCASSPGGYYGYTFGSGTRLTVV.

The CDR3 sequence is CASSYPLAGGSDTQYF. CDR3 bases: TGTGCCAGCAGTTACCCACTAGCGGGAGGATCAGATACGCAGTATTTT. This rearrangement joins TRBV6-6 to TRBJ2-3; 12 nucleotides agree with TRBD2. Trimming took 2 bases from V and 4 from J; bases not matched to a gene: 4. Germline CDR1 is MNHNY and CDR2 is SVGAGI (reference sequence). The CDR3 covers 16 residues.